The next 29 T cell receptor beta chains were all read from a single sample in a study of response to subunit inactivated influenza vaccine. TCRdb re-called the RT-PCR reads with MiXCR, one entry per CDR3 protein. The table lists about 190,000 distinct CDR3 sequences, about 15% of them singletons. This specimen consisted of CD8+ T cells sorted from PBMCs, obtained more than 4 days after vaccination. The receptors derive from a man in his fifties who received an inactivated influenza vaccine.

The chain couples TRBV20-1 to TRBJ2-1; 12 bases are shared with TRBD2. V lost 5 bases to trimming and J lost 3 bases; unmatched junction nucleotides: 5. Germline CDR1 and CDR2: DFQATT and SNEGSKA (reference sequence). The CDR3 is 15 residues long. Here the CDR3 reads CSASRTSGIYNEQFF. As DNA, the CDR3 is TGCAGTGCTTCCCGGACTAGCGGGATCTACAATGAGCAGTTCTTC.

V usage is TRBV30 and J usage is TRBJ2-7; 9 nucleotides align to TRBD1. This CDR3 has 14 residues. Germline lookup yields CDR1 GTSNPN and CDR2 SVGIG (reference sequence). The DNA of the CDR3 is TGTGCTTTCAACCGGGACAGGGTTCCCTACGAGCAGTACTTC. Protein sequence: CAFNRDRVPYEQYF.

In its sample, this clonotype was seen a few times. This chain connects TRBV9 to TRBJ2-6; 9 nucleotides match TRBD1. This CDR3 is 18 amino acids long. The ends lost 3 bases at V and 1 base at J; junction bases unmatched: 8. Germline V lookup: CDR1 SGDLS, CDR2 YYNGEE. In DNA, the CDR3 is TGTGCCAGCAGCGCAAGGACAGGGGCCCTTTCTGGGGCCAACGTCCTGACTTTC. This translates into CASSARTGALSGANVLTF. The full variable domain, with the rest looked up from reference TRBV9 and TRBJ2-6, is DSGVTQTPKHLITATGQRVTLRCSPRSGDLSVYWYQQSLDQGLQFLIQYYNGEERAKGNILERFSAQQFPDLHSELNLSSLELGDSALYFCASSARTGALSGANVLTFGAGSRLTVL.

J is TRBJ2-1 and V is TRBV4-2; D is undetermined. Germline V CDR1 and CDR2: LGHNA, YNFKEQ. The V gene lost 5 bases and the J gene lost 5 bases, with 10 bases spanning the gap. CDR3 length: 13 residues. The CDR3 loop reads CASSGTLDNEQFF. CDR3 coding DNA: TGTGCCAGCAGCGGCACCCTGGACAATGAGCAGTTCTTC.

This clonotype has a handful of counts. V and J are TRBV3-1 and TRBJ2-7, with a possible D match to TRBD2 (6 bases). The V end was cut by 5 bases, the J end by 5 bases, with 13 bases between. Looked up from germline, CDR1 is LGHDT and CDR2 is YNNKEL (reference sequence). The CDR3 has 13 residues. The CDR3 here is CASSYGGADEQYF. CDR3 nucleotide sequence: TGTGCCAGCAGCTATGGAGGGGCGGACGAGCAGTACTTC.

The chain recombines TRBV20-1 with TRBJ2-1; 11 bases map to TRBD2. The CDR3 has 18 residues. Trimming took 3 bases from V and 7 from J; bases not matched to a gene: 17. Looked up from germline, CDR1 is DFQATT and CDR2 is SNEGSKA (reference sequence). CDR3 in amino acids: CSARAPPTSGSRGNEQFF. The CDR3, as DNA: TGCAGTGCTAGGGCCCCACCTACTAGCGGGAGTAGGGGGAATGAGCAGTTCTTC.

This chain links TRBV12-3 or TRBV12-4 with TRBJ2-6; 7 nucleotides line up with TRBD2. There are 11 residues in the CDR3. Trimming at V came to 3 bases and at J to 17 bases, leaving 4 bases not matched to a gene. CDR3 coding DNA: TGTGCCAGCAGTTTTGCGGGGGAATTGACTTTC. It specifies CASSFAGELTF.

This clonotype was observed a handful of times. This sequence joins TRBV6-5 and TRBJ2-3; 7 bases map to TRBD2. Germline V gene lookup returns CDR1 MNHEY and CDR2 SVGAGI. The CDR3 runs 18 residues. J was trimmed by 1 base and V by 0 bases; bases with no gene match: 10. This CDR3 is CASSYSYVASGGTDTQYF. The CDR3 coding sequence is TGTGCCAGCAGTTACTCGTATGTGGCTAGCGGAGGCACAGATACGCAGTATTTT.

This clonotype was seen only a few times. The rearrangement joins TRBV4-2 to TRBJ2-1; 15 bases match TRBD2. The CDR3 has 16 amino acids. Germline V gene sequence: CDR1 LGHNA, CDR2 YNFKEQ. The junction had 8 bases not matched to a gene; V was cut back by 4 bases and J by 10 bases. The CDR3 nucleotides read TGTGCCAGCAGCCTGGGGACTAGCGGGGGGATTGAGGAGCAGTTCTTC. It is translated as CASSLGTSGGIEEQFF.

This clonotype showed up just a few times. The chain employs TRBV7-8 and TRBJ1-4, with 9 bases matching TRBD1. The CDR3 sequence is 15 residues long. J was trimmed by 7 bases and V by 2 bases; bases with no gene match: 5. The germline CDR1 and CDR2 sequences are SGHVS and FQNEAQ. CDR3 protein: CASSLSTGQGEKLFF. The CDR3 region has the DNA TGTGCCAGCAGCTTAAGTACGGGACAGGGTGAAAAACTGTTTTTT.

This clonotype was picked up many times. The chain employs TRBV12-3 or TRBV12-4 and TRBJ2-7, with D possibly TRBD1 on 6 matching bases. Between the trimmed V and J ends, which lost 7 bases and 2 bases, there was a span of 18 bases. The CDR3 is 15 amino acids. CDR3 in amino acids: CASTTTGTITYEQYF. Written as DNA, the CDR3 is TGTGCCAGCACCACAACCGGGACAATAACCTACGAGCAGTACTTC.

This clonotype has only a few counts. V and J are TRBV4-3 and TRBJ2-7; TRBD1 aligns across 9 bases. Germline V gene data show CDR1 as LGHNA and CDR2 as YSLEER. With V trimmed by 0 bases and J by 2 bases, 11 bases remained unmatched. The CDR3 consists of 18 residues. The CDR3 DNA is TGCGCCAGCAGCCAAGATTTTACGGACAGGGGAGTCCCCTACGAGCAGTACTTC. Its translation is CASSQDFTDRGVPYEQYF.

This clonotype was observed at least ten times. This rearrangement joins TRBV2 to TRBJ1-5; D call uncertain. The CDR3 is 16 amino acids. Germline V gene data show CDR1 as SNHLY and CDR2 as FYNNEI. Trimming removed 0 bases from V and 0 bases from J, with 9 bases in between. The CDR3 DNA follows: TGTGCCAGCAGTGAAGCGCGGGAGGATAGCAATCAGCCCCAGCATTTT. It codes for CASSEAREDSNQPQHF.

The gene calls are TRBV6-2 or TRBV6-3 and TRBJ2-5, with 12 bases aligning to TRBD2. Germline CDR1 is MNHEY and CDR2 is SVGEGT. This CDR3 region has 18 residues. Trimming at V came to 8 bases and at J to 5 bases, leaving 18 bases not matched to a gene. The CDR3 protein is CASGAGTSGLLDGETQYF. Here the CDR3 DNA reads TGTGCCAGCGGAGCCGGGACTAGCGGGCTACTTGATGGGGAGACCCAGTACTTC.

This chain uses TRBV25-1 with TRBJ2-1, with unresolved D. Trimming took 5 bases from V and 9 from J, leaving 11 bases between them. CDR3 size: 12 residues. CDR1 is MGHDK and CDR2 is SYGVNS in the germline V gene. The CDR3 spells CASSPHSREQFF. The CDR3 DNA reads as TGTGCCAGCAGTCCCCACTCGCGTGAGCAGTTCTTC.

A few counts support this clonotype. The chain is built from TRBV25-1 and TRBJ1-1; D is undetermined. Germline V lookup: CDR1 MGHDK, CDR2 SYGVNS. The CDR3 runs to 12 residues. V lost 1 base and J 7 bases, leaving 7 bases between the germline ends. The CDR3, as DNA: TGTGCCAGCAGTGAATTTGTCGGTGAAGCTTTCTTT. As protein: CASSEFVGEAFF.

The chain carries TRBV7-2 and TRBJ2-5; 10 bases align to TRBD2. Trimming took 0 bases from V and 13 from J; bases not matched to a gene: 5. Germline assignment: CDR1 SGHTA and CDR2 FQGNSA. This CDR3 region has 13 residues. In nucleotides, the CDR3 is TGTGCCAGCAGCTTAGCCCTAGCGGGAGATGTGTACTTC. Encoded protein: CASSLALAGDVYF.

J is TRBJ2-5 and V is TRBV28, with D possibly matching TRBD1 (6 bases). Germline V lookup: CDR1 MDHEN, CDR2 SYDVKM. Trimming cost V 8 bases and J 2 bases, with 9 bases left between them. The CDR3 has 12 residues. CDR3 sequence: CASGTYQETQYF. Written as DNA, the CDR3 is TGTGCCAGCGGGACATATCAAGAGACCCAGTACTTC.

There are a few counts of this clonotype. This sequence joins TRBV11-2 and TRBJ1-2; D gene unclear. Germline lookup yields CDR1 SGHAT and CDR2 FQNNGV. V gave up 10 bases and J gave up 7 bases, with 19 bases separating them. The CDR3 has 13 residues. The CDR3 sequence: CATSPGEVGGYTF. CDR3 coding DNA: TGTGCCACCTCTCCAGGAGAGGTGGGTGGCTACACCTTC.

On this clonotype itself: The junction departs from the called germline gene at one end, perhaps through a read error. V usage is TRBV19 and J usage is TRBJ1-5; D call uncertain. Germline values: CDR1 LNHDA, CDR2 SQIVND (reference sequence). The CDR3 is 13 amino acids. The chain's CDR3 is CASSIASIQPQHF. In DNA, the CDR3 is TGTGCCAGTAGTATAGCCAGCATTCAGCCCCAGCATTTT.

V gene TRBV4-3 combines with J gene TRBJ1-6; 7 nucleotides line up with TRBD1. The J segment lost 6 bases and the V segment lost 5 bases, leaving 7 bases of the junction unmatched. There are 15 residues in the CDR3. The V gene's germline CDR1 is LGHNA and CDR2 YSLEER. CDR3 residues: CASSEGQRLNSPLHF. The CDR3 DNA follows: TGCGCCAGCAGCGAGGGACAGCGACTTAATTCACCCCTCCACTTT.

The gene calls are TRBV11-3 and TRBJ2-1, with D tentatively TRBD1 (6 bases). V lost 5 bases and J lost 8, with 10 bases in between. From germline, CDR1 is SGHNT and CDR2 YENEEA. This CDR3 has 12 residues. The CDR3 is CASSEQGHEQFF. CDR3 in DNA: TGTGCCAGCAGCGAACAGGGCCATGAGCAGTTCTTC.

This rearrangement joins TRBV28 to TRBJ2-5; D is uncertain. V was clipped by 7 bases and J by 5 bases, with 8 bases between them. CDR1 is MDHEN and CDR2 is SYDVKM in the germline V gene. There are 11 residues in the CDR3. The CDR3 DNA is TGTGCCAGCACACTAACGGAGACCCAGTACTTC. Its protein is CASTLTETQYF.

This clonotype was counted a few times. This chain links TRBV11-2 with TRBJ1-1; 8 bases map to TRBD1. V was pared by 5 bases and J by 4 bases, with 9 bases of the junction left unmatched. There are 15 residues in the CDR3. Per germline, CDR1 SGHAT and CDR2 FQNNGV. The CDR3 spells CASSPHAGGSTEAFF. CDR3 DNA: TGTGCCAGCAGCCCTCACGCAGGGGGCAGCACTGAAGCTTTCTTT.

This chain uses TRBV2 with TRBJ2-3, with TRBD2 as a possible D gene (6 bases). Germline V CDR1 and CDR2: SNHLY, FYNNEI. The CDR3 totals 14 residues. V lost 8 bases and J 4 bases, leaving 16 bases between the germline ends. The chain's CDR3 is CASGGLIDSDTQYF. As DNA, the CDR3 is TGTGCCAGCGGGGGGTTGATTGATTCAGATACGCAGTATTTT.

This clonotype was recorded a few times. The V and J genes are TRBV7-9 and TRBJ2-6; D assignment may be TRBD1 or TRBD2 (5 bases each). Germline V CDR1 and CDR2: SEHNR, FQNEAQ (reference sequence). CDR3 length: 15 residues. With 2 bases removed from V and 4 bases from J, the gap between germline ends came to 9 bases. CDR3 DNA: TGTGCCAGCAGCTTACTCGGGGCGGGGGCCAACGTCCTGACTTTC. It specifies CASSLLGAGANVLTF.

This clonotype was found many times. This sequence joins TRBV4-1 and TRBJ1-1; the match to TRBD1 covers 9 bases. Germline V gene sequence: CDR1 MGHRA, CDR2 YSYEKL. The CDR3 is made up of 15 amino acids. J lost 2 bases, V lost 3 bases, and 4 bases had no gene match. Written as DNA, the CDR3 is TGCGCCAGCAGCCAGAGACAGGGGGGTAACACTGAAGCTTTCTTT. Translation: CASSQRQGGNTEAFF.

The chain combines TRBV7-9 with TRBJ2-1; 9 bases line up with TRBD1. CDR1 and CDR2 (germline): SEHNR, FQNEAQ (reference sequence). The V and J ends lost 5 bases and 3 bases, in that order; junction bases with no gene match: 11. The CDR3 runs 17 residues. The CDR3 nucleotides read TGTGCCAGCAGCCAATGTCCCGGGACAGGGTGCTACAATGAGCAGTTCTTC. It encodes CASSQCPGTGCYNEQFF.

The chain recombines TRBV6-5 with TRBJ1-2; 9 bases line up with TRBD1. V lost 0 bases to trimming and J lost 8 bases; unmatched junction nucleotides: 13. Germline CDR1 MNHEY, CDR2 SVGAGI. CDR3 size: 17 residues. The CDR3 coding sequence is TGTGCCAGCAGTTACTCACTCTGGACAGGGGTGGTGGAAGGCTACACCTTC. Its translation is CASSYSLWTGVVEGYTF.